These 7 T cell receptor beta chains were sequenced from one sample in a study of cytomegalovirus exposure and HLA in healthy donors. Primers for the PCR totalled 60 Vbeta and 13 Jbeta. Method: immunoSEQ multiplex PCR; TCRdb's copy keeps in-frame clones and lacks some. The sample lists 180,000 or so clones, over 60% occurring once. The sequenced sample consisted of PBMCs. The receptors were gathered from a woman in her 50s in good health and CMV-seronegative.

The chain links TRBV19 to TRBJ2-2, with 7 bases fitting TRBD1. The CDR3 is made up of 16 amino acids. Germline CDR1 reads LNHDA; CDR2 reads SQIVND (reference sequence). V was pared by 4 bases and J by 4 bases, with 9 bases of the junction left unmatched. This CDR3 is CASSSRQGFGTGELFF. The CDR3 DNA sequence: TGTGCCAGTAGTAGCCGACAGGGTTTCGGCACCGGGGAGCTGTTTTTT. The whole variable domain, filled in from reference TRBV19 and TRBJ2-2, reads DGGITQSPKYLFRKEGQNVTLSCEQNLNHDAMYWYRQDPGQGLRLIYYSQIVNDFQKGDIAEGYSVSREKKESFPLTVTSAQKNPTAFYLCASSSRQGFGTGELFFGEGSRLTVL.

This clone showed up just a few times. The V and J genes are TRBV7-9 and TRBJ1-3; 11 bases map to TRBD1. Germline lookup yields CDR1 SEHNR and CDR2 FQNEAQ (reference sequence). J lost 3 bases, V lost 4 bases, and 11 bases had no gene match. The CDR3 loop spans 18 amino acids. The CDR3 is CASSSGQGAYQGGNTIYF. CDR3 coding DNA: TGTGCCAGCAGCTCTGGACAGGGGGCCTATCAAGGTGGAAACACCATATATTTT.

The chain recombines TRBV19 with TRBJ2-3; tentative D call: TRBD1 (5 bases). This CDR3 comprises 13 residues. V gave up 7 bases and J gave up 2 bases, with 10 bases separating them. The germline gives CDR1 LNHDA, CDR2 SQIVND (reference sequence). CDR3 coding DNA: TGTGCCAGTAATGGGGCGGTCACAGATACGCAGTATTTT. Protein product: CASNGAVTDTQYF. The complete variable domain, with remaining parts taken from reference TRBV19 and TRBJ2-3, reads DGGITQSPKYLFRKEGQNVTLSCEQNLNHDAMYWYRQDPGQGLRLIYYSQIVNDFQKGDIAEGYSVSREKKESFPLTVTSAQKNPTAFYLCASNGAVTDTQYFGPGTRLTVL.

The V and J genes are TRBV4-2 and TRBJ2-1; the D gene is possibly TRBD2 (5 bases). The CDR3 totals 15 residues. Germline V gene lookup returns CDR1 LGHNA and CDR2 YNFKEQ. Trimming pared 4 bases from V and 0 bases from J, leaving 10 bases between. CDR3 sequence reads: CASSPAENSYNEQFF. Here the CDR3 DNA reads TGTGCCAGCAGCCCAGCGGAAAACTCCTACAATGAGCAGTTCTTC.

This clone has a handful of counts. In DNA form, the CDR3 reads TGTGCCAGCAGTTTATCGAATGGGCCAGGCCTGCCAGATACGCAGTATTTT. This translates into CASSLSNGPGLPDTQYF. The chain uses TRBV27 and TRBJ2-3; D remains unclear. The CDR3 spans 17 residues. The V gene lost 0 bases and the J gene lost 4 bases, with 17 bases spanning the gap. CDR1 MNHEY and CDR2 SMNVEV come from the germline V gene (reference sequence).

The V call is TRBV6-1, the J call TRBJ1-4, with 7 bases lining up with TRBD1. Germline CDR1 MNHNS, CDR2 SASEGT. With 6 bases clipped from V and 2 bases from J, the junction kept 3 bases outside the gene matches. This CDR3 is 14 amino acids long. The CDR3 bases are TGTGCCAGCAGGCCGACAGGGACTAATGAAAAACTGTTTTTT. Its translation is CASRPTGTNEKLFF.

V is TRBV5-6 and J is TRBJ1-3; a weak D match, TRBD1 (6 bases). The CDR3 has 14 amino acids. Germline loops: CDR1 SGHDT, CDR2 YYEEEE. V shed 1 base and J shed 3 bases, with 8 bases lying between them. CDR3 coding DNA: TGTGCCAGCAGCTTGAGAGGGGGTGGAAACACCATATATTTT. Its translation: CASSLRGGGNTIYF. Full variable domain (missing parts from reference TRBV5-6 and TRBJ1-3): DAGVTQSPTHLIKTRGQQVTLRCSPKSGHDTVSWYQQALGQGPQFIFQYYEEEERQRGNFPDRFSGHQFPNYSSELNVNALLLGDSALYLCASSLRGGGNTIYFGEGSWLTVV.